The TCR beta chain described here comes from a study of shared clonotypes between healthy human individuals. Germline loops: CDR1 MNHEY, CDR2 SVGAGI. The CDR3 has 11 residues. Trimming removed 2 bases from V and 5 bases from J, with 3 bases in between. Researchers ran the assay at a deep level. Sequencing was performed with immunoSEQ multiplex PCR; in TCRdb, only in-frame clones are kept and a portion is missing. The sample yields about 560,000 clones, around 77% seen once. Comments on this clone: A far larger clone is off by one base, so a read error is likely.

Specimen: PBMCs. The TCR sequence derives from a middle-aged woman in good health. Some clones in this sample may be carry-over from other donors' samples. The chain carries TRBV6-5 and TRBJ2-5; D is unclear. The CDR3 nucleotides are TGTGCCAGCAGTTACGCGGAGACCCAGTACTTC. Translation: CASSYAETQYF.